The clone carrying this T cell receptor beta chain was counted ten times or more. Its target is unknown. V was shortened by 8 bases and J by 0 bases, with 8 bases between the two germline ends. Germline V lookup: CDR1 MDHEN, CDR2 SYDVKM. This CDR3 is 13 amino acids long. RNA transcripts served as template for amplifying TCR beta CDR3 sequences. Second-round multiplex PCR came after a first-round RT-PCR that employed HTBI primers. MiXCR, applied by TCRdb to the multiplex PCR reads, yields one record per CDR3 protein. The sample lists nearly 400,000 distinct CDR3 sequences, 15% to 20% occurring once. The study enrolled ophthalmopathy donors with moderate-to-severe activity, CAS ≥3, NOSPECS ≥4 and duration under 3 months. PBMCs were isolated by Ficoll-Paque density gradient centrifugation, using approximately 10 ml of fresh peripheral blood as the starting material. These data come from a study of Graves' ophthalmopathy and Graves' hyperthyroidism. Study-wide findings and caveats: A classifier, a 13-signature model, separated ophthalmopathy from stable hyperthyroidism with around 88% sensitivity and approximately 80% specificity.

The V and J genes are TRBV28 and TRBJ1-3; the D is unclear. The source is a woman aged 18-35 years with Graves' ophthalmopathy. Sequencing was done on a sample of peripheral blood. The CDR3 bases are TGTGCCAGCCGCCTGGGCTCTGGAAACACCATATATTTT. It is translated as CASRLGSGNTIYF. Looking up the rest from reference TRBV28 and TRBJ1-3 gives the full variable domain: DVKVTQSSRYLVKRTGEKVFLECVQDMDHENMFWYRQDPGLGLRLIYFSYDVKMKEKGDIPEGYSVSREKKERFSLILESASTNQTSMYLCASRLGSGNTIYFGEGSWLTVV.